A selection of T cell receptor beta chains follows, all from one sample in a study of shared clonotypes between healthy human individuals. Clones were sequenced by immunoSEQ multiplex PCR, and TCRdb holds only the in-frame ones, with some missing. Among roughly 2.1 million clones listed, 93% were seen once. Input material: naive CD8+ T cells from PBMCs. These receptors were obtained from a young man in good health. Some clones in this sample may be carry-over from other donors' samples. The CDR3 runs from the conserved cysteine through the conserved F or W. D genes are given only for firm matches. Expanded clones are given a class, and other clones once, few, many or no size at all.

TRBV7-9	TRBJ2-7	-	-	CASSFGRADEQYF	TGTGCCAGCAGCTTTGGCAGGGCTGACGAGCAGTACTTC
TRBV29-1	TRBJ2-7	TRBD1	-	CSVGTGAYEQYF	TGCAGCGTCGGGACAGGGGCTTACGAGCAGTACTTC
TRBV11-2	TRBJ2-7	-	-	CASSLGGGEQYF	TGTGCCAGCAGCTTAGGAGGTGGCGAGCAGTACTTC
TRBV6-5	TRBJ1-2	TRBD1	-	CASSPTGEDYGYTF	TGTGCCAGCAGTCCGACAGGGGAGGACTATGGCTACACCTTC
TRBV28	TRBJ2-7	-	-	CASTAIRGREQYF	TGTGCCAGCACCGCGATCAGGGGCCGCGAGCAGTACTTC
TRBV7-9	TRBJ2-7	-	once	CASSPTKYEQYF	TGTGCCAGCAGCCCGACAAAGTACGAGCAGTACTTC
TRBV14	TRBJ2-1	-	-	CASSQSYFRTDEQFF	TGTGCCAGCAGCCAAAGCTACTTTCGGACAGACGAGCAGTTCTTC
TRBV29-1	TRBJ2-7	-	-	CSVQDRYEQYF	TGCAGCGTTCAAGACCGATACGAGCAGTACTTC
TRBV9	TRBJ2-6	TRBD1	few	CASSVRDSFPGANVLTF	TGTGCCAGCAGCGTCCGGGACAGCTTCCCTGGGGCCAACGTCCTGACTTTC
TRBV10-3	TRBJ2-1	TRBD1	-	CAISAGTGSSYNEQFF	TGTGCCATCAGTGCCGGGACAGGGAGCTCCTACAATGAGCAGTTCTTC
TRBV28	TRBJ1-3	TRBD1	once	CASSLGTGTPPGNTIYF	TGTGCCAGCAGTCTCGGGACAGGGACCCCCCCTGGAAACACCATATATTTT
TRBV11-2	TRBJ2-1	-	-	CASSLDLAGTSYNEQFF	TGTGCCAGCAGCTTAGATCTCGCGGGGACCTCCTACAATGAGCAGTTCTTC
TRBV19	TRBJ1-1	-	-	CASSILQGNTEAFF	TGTGCCAGTAGTATATTACAGGGGAACACTGAAGCTTTCTTT
TRBV7-9	TRBJ2-3	TRBD1	-	CASSAGTAPGDTQYF	TGTGCCAGCAGCGCCGGGACAGCACCTGGGGATACGCAGTATTTT
TRBV7-9	TRBJ2-3	-	-	CASSQGTDTQYF	TGTGCCAGCAGTCAGGGGACAGATACGCAGTATTTT
TRBV28	TRBJ2-5	-	-	CASSLTGLDGTQYF	TGTGCCAGCAGTCTAACCGGGCTAGATGGGACCCAGTACTTC
TRBV5-1	TRBJ2-4	-	once	CASSLAQGKNIQYF	TGCGCCAGCAGCTTGGCGCAGGGAAAAAACATTCAGTACTTC
TRBV18	TRBJ2-7	TRBD1	-	CASSPGTVYEQYF	TGTGCCAGCTCACCGGGGACAGTTTACGAGCAGTACTTC